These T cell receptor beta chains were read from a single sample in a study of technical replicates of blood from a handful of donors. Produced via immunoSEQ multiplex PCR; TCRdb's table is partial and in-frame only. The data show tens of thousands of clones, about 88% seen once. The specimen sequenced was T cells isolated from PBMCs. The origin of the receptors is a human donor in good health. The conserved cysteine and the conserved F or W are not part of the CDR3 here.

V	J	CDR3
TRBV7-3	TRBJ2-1	ASSFLRQGRDNEQF
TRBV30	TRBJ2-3	AWSRPRGTGTDTQY
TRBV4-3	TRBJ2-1	ASSQTSGRHNEQF
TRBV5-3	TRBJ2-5	ARSQYKTGTSGRYQETQY
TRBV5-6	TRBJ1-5	ASSYSNQPQH
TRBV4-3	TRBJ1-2	ASSRYRDRDGYT
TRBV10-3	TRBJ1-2	AISESTGSGGPGGYT
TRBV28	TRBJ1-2	ASSFGGYT
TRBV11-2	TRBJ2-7	ASSLDSEQY
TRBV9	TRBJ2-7	ASSVGVGGRDNEQY
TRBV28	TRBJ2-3	ASSFAGEVDTQY
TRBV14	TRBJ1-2	ASSRQVGTIVYGYT
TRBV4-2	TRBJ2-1	ASSQVIAGDEQF
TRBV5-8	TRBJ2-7	ASSLARGTPYEQY
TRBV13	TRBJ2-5	ASSLYVQGQETQY
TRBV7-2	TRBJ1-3	ASSLASGMGNTIY
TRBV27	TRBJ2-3	ASSLYWRELTDTQY
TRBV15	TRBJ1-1	ATSGTPNTEAF
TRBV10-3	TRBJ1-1	AISESMRDTEAF
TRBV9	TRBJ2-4	ASSVEPAGIQY
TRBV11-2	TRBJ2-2	ASSLDLASPGELF
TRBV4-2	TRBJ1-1	ASSQTSGGEEAF
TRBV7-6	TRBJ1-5	ASSLGWGGIGQPQH
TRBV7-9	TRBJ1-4	ASSFGEKLF
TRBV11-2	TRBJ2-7	ASSPTTGQY
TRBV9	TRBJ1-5	ASSVSGAGQPQH
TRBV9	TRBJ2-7	ASSVAVGQGIYEQY
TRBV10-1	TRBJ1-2	ASSAGGSDGYT
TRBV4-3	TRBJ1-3	ASSFWTDSSGNTIY
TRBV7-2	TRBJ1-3	ASSLRDRGLGTIY
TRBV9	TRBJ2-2	ASSVGVAGPTGELF
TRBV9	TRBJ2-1	ASSPHLASYNEQF
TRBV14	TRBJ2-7	ASSQEGTGRGYYEQY
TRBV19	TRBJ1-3	ASSRGGASGNTIY
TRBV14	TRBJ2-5	ASSQDLEVETQY
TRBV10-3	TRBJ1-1	AIGTGILNTEAF
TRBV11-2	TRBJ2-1	ASSLALYNEQF
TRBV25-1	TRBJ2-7	ASSVYRGEQY
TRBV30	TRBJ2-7	AWRGSSYEQY
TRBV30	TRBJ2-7	AWSGQGLRDEQY
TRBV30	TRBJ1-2	AWSATLTGFTLNYGYT
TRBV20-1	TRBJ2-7	SGRSYEQY
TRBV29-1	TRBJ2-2	SVGEVAGGGTGELF
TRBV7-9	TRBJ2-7	ASGLQGYEQY
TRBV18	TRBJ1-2	ASSPSGQGYGYT
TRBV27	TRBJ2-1	ASSLLRGEQF
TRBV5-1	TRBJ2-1	ASSWGTSGTYEQF
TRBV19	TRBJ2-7	ASSYGVRYEQY
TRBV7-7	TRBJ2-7	ASSLAQGLSYEQY
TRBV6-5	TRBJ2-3	ASSYIGQGPPYTQY
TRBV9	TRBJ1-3	ASSPRQGFMNGNTIY
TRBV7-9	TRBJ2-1	ASSFSSGSDEQF
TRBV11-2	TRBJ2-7	ASSLVESGANYEQY
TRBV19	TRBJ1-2	ATRLGGRNYGYT
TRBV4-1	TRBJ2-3	ASSHDKRRAVADTQY
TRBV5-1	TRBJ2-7	ASSTGQQSYEQY
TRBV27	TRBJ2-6	ASSLFGWDTTGANVLT
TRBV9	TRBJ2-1	ASSPLALLAATYNEQF
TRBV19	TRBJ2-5	ASSINGGRQETQY